This TCR beta chain is from a study of molecular identifiers for immune sequencing clone quantification. General study findings and limits: Clones above 20 RNA copies contained over 98% of effector molecules but under 1% of naive ones. Spiked Jurkat TCR RNA equivalent to one cell was reportedly detectable in approximately 980,000 naive cells.

A CD8+CD4-CCR7+CD45RA+ gate was used to sort naive CD8 T cells. At least ten counts were recorded for this clonotype. Its specificity is unknown. Trimming removed 5 bases at V and 4 bases at J, with 14 bases between. The CDR3 is made up of 14 amino acids. Libraries of bulk TCR were made by previously described methods (with listed TCR primers). TCRdb independently ran MiXCR on the PCR reads; one entry per CDR3 protein. The table includes approximately 590,000 distinct CDR3 sequences, about 25% detected once. The clonotype comes from a human donor in good health. Some libraries in this study had Jurkat cell RNA spiked in. The sample was naive CD8+ T cells from blood, with Jurkat cell RNA spiked in. The subset was: FACS-sorted CD8+CD4-CCR7+CD45RA+ naive T cells. This chain connects TRBV12-3 or TRBV12-4 to TRBJ1-1, with D possibly being TRBD1 (5 bases). The CDR3 nucleotides read TGTGCCAGCAGTCCCGATTGGGGGGGCACTGAAGCTTTCTTT. It codes for CASSPDWGGTEAFF.